This TCR beta chain was sequenced in a study of shared clonotypes between healthy human individuals (dated by TCRdb to 2019 to 2021). For the wider study: A few men and a couple of women, aged 18 to 49 years, made up the cohort. For each donor, CD4 naive and CD4 memory were each given three plates, CD8 naive was given two plates, and CD8 memory was given one plate. The study deeply sequenced blood TCR repertoires of five healthy adults to estimate repertoire size and the extent of clonotype sharing between individuals. Libraries were prepared and TCR repertoires were sequenced by different laboratories using diverse techniques, in order to increase sequencing depth and limit assay-specific biases. Between about 0.85 and 8.9 billion PBMCs per donor were obtained by leukapheresis. The study at large found these results: Higher generation probabilities were observed for clonotypes shared by all four sorted-subset donors than for non-shared clonotypes. Larger estimated clonotype richness was generally found for naive subsets than for memory subsets. Pairwise subsampling indicated that sequencing depth was expected to affect the degree of clonotype sharing among donors. The small number of donors limited the genetic and exposure-history diversity represented. Sampling was limited to blood, and TCR repertoires in tissue likely differ from TCR repertoires in blood. Across a few donors, roughly 5.4% of naive CD4, approximately 4% of naive CD8, 2% to 2.5% of memory CD4, and approximately 0.4% of memory CD8 clonotypes were shared. Rarefaction of sorted-subset datasets indicated incomplete sequencing despite the large sequencing depth.

CDR1 ENHRY and CDR2 SYGVKD are derived from the germline V gene. V is pruned by 6 bases and J by 7 bases, leaving 5 bases of the junction without a gene match. Including the terminal cysteine and phenylalanine, the CDR3 comprises 13 residues. The retained sequence is limited to the CDR3, 39 bases, with the frame set at the first base. Donors were healthy HIV-negative adults with no recently reported acute infections or vaccinations. Only Caucasian adults living in Nashville, Tennessee, USA were represented among the donors. CD4+ T cells were enriched through magnetic negative selection, after which naive cells were positively selected on CD45RA and the remaining negative fraction served as the memory subset. Blood was collected by leukapheresis, and PBMCs were isolated by Ficoll-Histopaque density gradient centrifugation and then cryopreserved in liquid nitrogen vapor phase. Analytical flow cytometry was used to check the purity and quantity of each magnetically sorted T cell population. Each sorted fraction had its genomic DNA isolated and then quantified by UV absorbance on a Nanodrop 2000c.

For this clone: The clone's antigen remains unknown. No base quality values were provided; no much bigger clone lies one nucleotide off.

Using the deep immunoSEQ assay, multiplex PCR amplified TCR CDR3 regions from genomic DNA. Extracted genomic DNA from each cell subset was spread evenly across all wells of several immunoSEQ 96-well plates, with each plate serving as a replicate. Each replicate PCR for sorted subsets received around 210 ng genomic DNA, equal to tens of thousands of T cell genomes. Purified libraries were quantified with a Qubit 3.0 fluorometer, sized on a Bioanalyzer 2100, and re-quantified with the KAPA Library Quantification kit. Every immunoSEQ 96-well plate was sequenced on a dedicated single-read 150-cycle Illumina NextSeq 550 flow cell. In the authors' own workflow: Because the immunoSEQ output included only junctional sequences and no quality scores, the filtering could not be the same as the filtering used for full-length reads. Sequences were annotated with PyIR, a Python wrapper for IgBLAST v1.9, using IMGT germline references to assign V/J genes and CDR3. Reads were removed for weak V/J assignments (E-value above 1e-6), missing CDR3, stop codons, out-of-frame junctions, or ambiguous translated residues. V3J clonotypes were defined as sequences sharing an identical inferred V gene, J gene, and CDR3 amino acid sequence. The percentage overlap between two repertoires was calculated by dividing the number of shared unique clonotypes by the size of the smaller repertoire. Three approaches were used to assess repertoire richness: RTK rarefaction, the Chao1 estimator, and Recon v2.1 estimates of unobserved clonotypes. OLGA was used to compute generation probabilities for all TCRbeta clonotypes that the gDNA method yielded from a few donors. The clones in this table, taken by TCRdb from immuneACCESS, are in-frame only. Not every clone is retained; where verified, under half of the shortfall comes from an unresolved V gene, and the cause of the rest is unknown. The V and J calls and the clone size are those of that table, but D and trimming were determined from the DNA. Within this sample are nearly 1,000,000 clones, with over 75% of them counted one time only. Together, the top ten hold around 1.4% of the sample.

The specimen sequenced was memory CD4+ T cells sorted from blood. This specimen's cell subset or site label, per the study, means: CD45RA-negative fraction. The chain uses TRBV10-3 and TRBJ1-5; 8 junctional bases match TRBD1. This TCR was sampled from a man aged 18 to 29 in good health. The CDR3 loop reads CAISQTGEQPQHF. DNA sequence: TGTGCCATCAGCCAGACAGGGGAGCAGCCCCAGCATTTT.